Here is one T cell receptor (beta chain) with its context. The antigen remains unidentified. This record belongs to a study of regulatory T cells in long-lasting Graves disease. The length of the CDR3 is 16 residues. CDR1 SGHTA and CDR2 FQGTGA come from the germline V gene. The V segment lost 5 bases and the J segment 6 bases; nucleotides outside the gene matches: 7. Libraries of TCR beta came from iRepertoire HTBI primers plus Arm-PCR of CDR3 regions. A single record per CDR3 protein comes from TCRdb applying MiXCR to the multiplex PCR reads. The sample lists around 500,000 distinct CDR3 sequences; about 16% were seen once. Whole-study findings and limits: Because few samples were included, accuracy may have been lower.

The time point is: newly diagnosed GD, antithyroid drugs for less than 3 months. Following extraction of RNA from PBMCs, that RNA was used to make the TCR library. This sample was also put to use in a study of T cells in Graves' hyperthyroidism and ophthalmopathy.

V gene TRBV7-3 combines with J gene TRBJ2-2; the match to TRBD1 covers 12 bases. The TCR comes from a woman aged 35 to 60 with Graves disease. The sample in question was peripheral blood mononuclear cells (PBMCs), obtained at new diagnosis, from a patient treated with antithyroid drugs. CDR3 loop: CASSPGGQGASGELFF. CDR3 nucleotide sequence: TGTGCCAGCAGCCCAGGGGGACAGGGGGCTTCCGGGGAGCTGTTTTTT.